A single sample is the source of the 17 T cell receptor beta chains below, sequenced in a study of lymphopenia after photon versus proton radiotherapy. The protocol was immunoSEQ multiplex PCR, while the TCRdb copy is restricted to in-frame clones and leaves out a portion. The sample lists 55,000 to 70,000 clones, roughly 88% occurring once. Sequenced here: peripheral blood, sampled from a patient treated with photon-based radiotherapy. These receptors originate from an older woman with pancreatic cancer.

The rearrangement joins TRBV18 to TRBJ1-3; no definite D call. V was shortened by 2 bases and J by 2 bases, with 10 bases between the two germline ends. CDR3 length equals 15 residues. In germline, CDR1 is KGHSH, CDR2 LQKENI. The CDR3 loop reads CASSPSGWAGNTIYF. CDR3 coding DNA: TGTGCCAGCTCACCATCAGGTTGGGCTGGAAACACCATATATTTT.

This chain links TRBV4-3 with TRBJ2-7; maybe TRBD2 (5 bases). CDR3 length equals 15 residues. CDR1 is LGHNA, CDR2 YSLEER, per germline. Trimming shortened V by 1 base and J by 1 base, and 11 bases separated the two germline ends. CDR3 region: CASSQGLTGSYEQYF. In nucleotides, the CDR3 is TGCGCCAGCAGCCAAGGACTAACGGGATCCTACGAGCAGTACTTC.

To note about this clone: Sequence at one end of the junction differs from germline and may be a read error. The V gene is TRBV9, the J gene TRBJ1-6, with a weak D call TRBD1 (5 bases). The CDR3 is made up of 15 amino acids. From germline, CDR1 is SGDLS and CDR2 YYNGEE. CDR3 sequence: CATSSGTLNNSPLHF. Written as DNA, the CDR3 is TGTGCCACCAGCTCCGGGACCTTGAATAATTCACCCCTCCACTTT. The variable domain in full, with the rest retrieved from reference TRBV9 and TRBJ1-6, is DSGVTQTPKHLITATGQRVTLRCSPRSGDLSVYWYQQSLDQGLQFLIQYYNGEERAKGNILERFSAQQFPDLHSELNLSSLELGDSALYFCATSSGTLNNSPLHFGNGTRLTVT.

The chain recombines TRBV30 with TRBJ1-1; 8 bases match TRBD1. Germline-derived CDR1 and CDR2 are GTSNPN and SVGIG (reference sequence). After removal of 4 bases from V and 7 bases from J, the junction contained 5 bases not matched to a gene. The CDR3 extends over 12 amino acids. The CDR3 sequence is CAWTGQGGEAFF. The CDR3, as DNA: TGTGCCTGGACCGGACAGGGCGGTGAAGCTTTCTTT. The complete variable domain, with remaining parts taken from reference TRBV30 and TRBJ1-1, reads SQTIHQWPATLVQPVGSPLSLECTVEGTSNPNLYWYRQAAGRGLQLLFYSVGIGQISSEVPQNLSASRPQDRQFILSSKKLLLSDSGFYLCAWTGQGGEAFFGQGTRLTVV.

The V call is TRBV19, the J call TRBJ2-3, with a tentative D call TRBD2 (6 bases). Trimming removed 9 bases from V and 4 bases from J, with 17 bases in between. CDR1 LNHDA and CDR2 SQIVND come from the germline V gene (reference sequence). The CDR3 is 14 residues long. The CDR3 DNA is TGTGCCAGCTCAGGCGGGACTGCGGCAGATACGCAGTATTTT. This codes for CASSGGTAADTQYF.

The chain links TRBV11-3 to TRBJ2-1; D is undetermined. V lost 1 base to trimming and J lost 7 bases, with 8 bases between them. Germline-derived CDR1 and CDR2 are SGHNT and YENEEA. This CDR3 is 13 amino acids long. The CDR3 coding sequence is TGTGCCAGCAGCTTAGGGATGGGGAATGAGCAGTTCTTC. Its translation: CASSLGMGNEQFF.

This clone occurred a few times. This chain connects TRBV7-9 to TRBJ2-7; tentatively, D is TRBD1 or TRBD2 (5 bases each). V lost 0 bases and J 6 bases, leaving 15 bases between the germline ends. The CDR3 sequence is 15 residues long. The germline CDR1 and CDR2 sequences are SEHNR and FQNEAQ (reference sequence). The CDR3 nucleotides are TGTGCCAGCAGCTTAGCCTACAAGGGACGACTCGAGCAGTACTTC. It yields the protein CASSLAYKGRLEQYF.

The CDR3 here is CASSSRARNTEAFF. CDR3 coding DNA: TGTGCCAGCAGCTCCCGGGCTCGAAACACTGAAGCTTTCTTT. The V call is TRBV7-8, the J call TRBJ1-1; no firm D call. The CDR3 sequence is 14 residues long. The V end lost 4 bases, the J end lost 2 bases, and 11 bases lay between the germline ends. Germline CDR1 reads SGHVS; CDR2 reads FQNEAQ.

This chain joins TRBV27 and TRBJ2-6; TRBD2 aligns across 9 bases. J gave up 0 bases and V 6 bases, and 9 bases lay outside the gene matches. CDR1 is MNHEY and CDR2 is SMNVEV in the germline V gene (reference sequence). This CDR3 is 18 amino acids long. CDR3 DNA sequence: TGTGCCAGCAGAACCTTAGGAGCGGGAGGCTCTGGGGCCAACGTCCTGACTTTC. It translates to CASRTLGAGGSGANVLTF.

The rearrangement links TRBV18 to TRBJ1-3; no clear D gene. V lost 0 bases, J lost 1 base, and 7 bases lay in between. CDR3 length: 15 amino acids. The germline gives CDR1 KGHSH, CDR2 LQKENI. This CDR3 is CASSPPNLSGNTIYF. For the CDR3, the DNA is TGTGCCAGCTCACCACCAAATTTATCTGGAAACACCATATATTTT. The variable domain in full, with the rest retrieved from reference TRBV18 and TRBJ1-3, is NAGVMQNPRHLVRRRGQEARLRCSPMKGHSHVYWYRQLPEEGLKFMVYLQKENIIDESGMPKERFSAEFPKEGPSILRIQQVVRGDSAAYFCASSPPNLSGNTIYFGEGSWLTVV.

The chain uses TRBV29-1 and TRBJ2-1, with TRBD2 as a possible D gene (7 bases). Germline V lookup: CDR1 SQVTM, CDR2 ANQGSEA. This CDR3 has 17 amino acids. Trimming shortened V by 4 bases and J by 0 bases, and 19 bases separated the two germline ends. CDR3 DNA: TGCAGCGTTGGGGGGGGCCCGGGAGCCCGCTCCTACAATGAGCAGTTCTTC. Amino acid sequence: CSVGGGPGARSYNEQFF.

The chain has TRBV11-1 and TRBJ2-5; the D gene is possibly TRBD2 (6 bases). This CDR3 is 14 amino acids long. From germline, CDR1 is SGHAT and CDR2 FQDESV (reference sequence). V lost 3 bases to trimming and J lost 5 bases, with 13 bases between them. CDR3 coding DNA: TGTGCCAGCAGCTTCGGGGGAGTGTCGGAGACCCAGTACTTC. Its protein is CASSFGGVSETQYF.

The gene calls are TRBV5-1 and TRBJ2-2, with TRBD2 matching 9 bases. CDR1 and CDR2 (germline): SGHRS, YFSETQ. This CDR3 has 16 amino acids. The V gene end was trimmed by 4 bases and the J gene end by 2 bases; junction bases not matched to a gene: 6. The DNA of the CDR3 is TGCGCCAGCAGCACGGGACTAGCAAAAAACACCGGGGAGCTGTTTTTT. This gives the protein CASSTGLAKNTGELFF.

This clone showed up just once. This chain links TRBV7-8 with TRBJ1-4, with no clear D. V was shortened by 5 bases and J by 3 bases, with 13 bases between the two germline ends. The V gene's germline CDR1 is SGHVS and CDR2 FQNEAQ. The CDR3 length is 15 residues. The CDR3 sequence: CASSVTEQPNEKLFF. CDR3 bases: TGTGCCAGCAGCGTAACCGAGCAGCCTAATGAAAAACTGTTTTTT. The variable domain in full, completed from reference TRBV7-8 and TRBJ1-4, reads GAGVSQSPRYKVAKRGQDVALRCDPISGHVSLFWYQQALGQGPEFLTYFQNEAQLDKSGLPSDRFFAERPEGSVSTLKIQRTQQEDSAVYLCASSVTEQPNEKLFFGSGTQLSVL.

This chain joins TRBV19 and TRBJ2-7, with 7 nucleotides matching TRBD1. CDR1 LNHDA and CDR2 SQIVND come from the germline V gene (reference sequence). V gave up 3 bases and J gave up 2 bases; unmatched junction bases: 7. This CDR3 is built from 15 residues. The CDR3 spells CASSMSSGTAYEQYF. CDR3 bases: TGTGCCAGTAGTATGTCCTCCGGGACAGCCTACGAGCAGTACTTC.

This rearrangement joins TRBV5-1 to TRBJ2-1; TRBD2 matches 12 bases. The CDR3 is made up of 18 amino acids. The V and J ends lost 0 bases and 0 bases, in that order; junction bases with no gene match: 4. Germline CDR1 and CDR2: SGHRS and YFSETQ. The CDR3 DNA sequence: TGCGCCAGCAGCTTGGGGGTGACTAGCGGGAGCTCCTACAATGAGCAGTTCTTC. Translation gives CASSLGVTSGSSYNEQFF.

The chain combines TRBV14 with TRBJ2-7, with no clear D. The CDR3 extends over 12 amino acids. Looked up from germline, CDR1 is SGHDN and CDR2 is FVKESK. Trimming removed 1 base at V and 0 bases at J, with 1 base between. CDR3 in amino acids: CASSQGSYEQYF. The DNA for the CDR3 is TGTGCCAGCAGCCAAGGCTCCTACGAGCAGTACTTC.